A selection of T cell receptor beta chains follows, all from one sample in a study of shared clonotypes between healthy human individuals. The table came from immunoSEQ multiplex PCR; TCRdb's copy has only in-frame clones and leaves some out. The repertoire has about 1,900,000 clones, about 95% of them found once; the top ten carry less than 1.5%. Sample: naive CD8+ T cells sorted from blood. All receptors come from a man younger than 35 in good health. The CDR3 runs from the conserved cysteine through the conserved F or W. D genes are given only for firm matches. The listing skips clone size in some rows; elsewhere it reads once, few, many or a size class.

-	TRBD1	TRBJ2-3	TRBV6-1	CASSDPRGHEADTQYF	TGTGCCAGCAGTGACCCCAGGGGGCATGAGGCAGATACGCAGTATTTT
-	-	TRBJ2-7	TRBV7-9	CASSQMGGEQYF	TGTGCCAGCAGTCAAATGGGGGGCGAGCAGTACTTC
-	TRBD1	TRBJ1-5	TRBV5-1	CASSLTTGPNQPQHF	TGCGCCAGCAGCTTGACGACAGGGCCCAATCAGCCCCAGCATTTT
-	-	TRBJ2-3	TRBV5-1	CASSYTDTQYF	TGCGCCAGCAGCTACACAGATACGCAGTATTTT
-	TRBD2	TRBJ2-7	TRBV13	CASSRGTSNFHEQYF	TGTGCCAGCAGCCGTGGGACTAGCAATTTCCACGAGCAGTACTTC
-	TRBD2	TRBJ2-1	TRBV6-5	CASRYSGRGEQFF	TGTGCCAGCAGGTATAGCGGGAGGGGTGAGCAGTTCTTC
-	-	TRBJ2-2	TRBV14	CASSQTFTGELFF	TGTGCCAGCAGCCAAACCTTCACCGGGGAGCTGTTTTTT
-	-	TRBJ2-1	TRBV5-5	CASSLGESVSYNEQFF	TGTGCCAGCAGCTTGGGGGAGTCGGTCTCCTACAATGAGCAGTTCTTC
-	-	TRBJ2-5	TRBV5-6	CASSLRETQYF	TGTGCCAGCAGCTTGAGGGAGACCCAGTACTTC
-	TRBD1	TRBJ2-3	TRBV7-9	CASSLDRDPDTQYF	TGTGCCAGCAGCTTGGACAGGGATCCAGATACGCAGTATTTT
-	-	TRBJ1-5	TRBV14	CASSQGQTYSNQPQHF	TGTGCCAGCAGCCAAGGCCAAACATATAGCAATCAGCCCCAGCATTTT
-	-	TRBJ2-5	TRBV7-9	CASSLSEAPETQYF	TGTGCCAGCAGCTTATCAGAGGCCCCAGAGACCCAGTACTTC
-	-	TRBJ1-5	TRBV28	CASSTKGLQPQHF	TGTGCCAGCAGCACGAAGGGATTGCAGCCCCAGCATTTT
once	-	TRBJ2-2	TRBV25-1	CASSEYQGVGDTGELFF	TGTGCCAGCAGTGAATATCAGGGTGTAGGCGACACCGGGGAGCTGTTTTTT
-	-	TRBJ1-6	TRBV6-5	CASSYSGQGPNSPLHF	TGTGCCAGCAGTTACTCGGGCCAGGGCCCTAATTCACCCCTCCACTTT
once	-	TRBJ2-7	TRBV5-8	CASKMTGDYYEQYF	TGTGCCAGCAAAATGACAGGGGACTACTACGAGCAGTACTTC
-	TRBD1	TRBJ1-1	TRBV6-5	CASSYLAGGNEAFF	TGTGCCAGCAGTTACTTGGCAGGGGGTAATGAAGCTTTCTTT
-	-	TRBJ2-7	TRBV7-8	CASSLNGYEQYF	TGTGCCAGCAGCTTAAACGGCTACGAGCAGTACTTC
-	-	TRBJ2-7	TRBV6-5	CASSLTAESYEQYF	TGTGCCAGCAGTTTGACAGCCGAATCCTACGAGCAGTACTTC
-	-	TRBJ1-2	TRBV11-2	CASSSETYDYGYTF	TGTGCCAGCAGCTCTGAAACTTATGACTATGGCTACACCTTC
-	TRBD1	TRBJ1-6	TRBV30	CAWSPGQLNSPLHF	TGTGCCTGGAGTCCGGGACAGTTGAATTCACCCCTCCACTTT
-	-	TRBJ2-5	TRBV2	CASSELQTDIQETQYF	TGTGCCAGCAGTGAACTACAGACAGACATACAAGAGACCCAGTACTTC
once	TRBD2	TRBJ2-2	TRBV10-1	CASTLPPGGSTGELFF	TGCGCCAGCACCCTCCCCCCGGGGGGAAGTACCGGGGAGCTGTTTTTT
-	-	TRBJ2-2	TRBV27	CASSSQTGILTGELFF	TGTGCCAGCAGTTCCCAGACAGGAATCCTCACCGGGGAGCTGTTTTTT
few	-	TRBJ1-1	TRBV11-2	CASRLQGNTEAFF	TGTGCCAGCAGGTTACAGGGGAACACTGAAGCTTTCTTT
once	-	TRBJ2-7	TRBV18	CASSAEWEASEQYF	TGTGCCAGCTCAGCGGAATGGGAGGCGAGCGAGCAGTACTTC
once	TRBD1	TRBJ1-5	TRBV6-5	CASSPGTDNQPQHF	TGTGCCAGCAGCCCCGGGACAGATAATCAGCCCCAGCATTTT
-	TRBD2	TRBJ2-4	TRBV4-3	CASSQVAREVQYF	TGCGCCAGCAGCCAAGTAGCGCGGGAGGTTCAGTACTTC
-	-	TRBJ2-3	TRBV25-1	CASSGESAGQSTDTQYF	TGTGCCAGCAGTGGGGAAAGTGCGGGACAGAGCACAGATACGCAGTATTTT
-	TRBD2	TRBJ2-1	TRBV5-4	CASSPPWAGGLNEQFF	TGTGCCAGCAGCCCACCATGGGCGGGAGGGCTCAATGAGCAGTTCTTC
-	TRBD1	TRBJ2-7	TRBV29-1	CSVAGQGASYEQYF	TGCAGCGTTGCAGGACAGGGGGCTTCCTACGAGCAGTACTTC
-	-	TRBJ2-1	TRBV14	CASSQDLGVGEQFF	TGTGCCAGCAGCCAAGACCTTGGGGTGGGTGAGCAGTTCTTC
-	-	TRBJ2-4	TRBV6-5	CASIHPGTLRNIQYF	TGTGCCAGCATCCACCCCGGGACCCTCCGAAACATTCAGTACTTC
-	-	TRBJ1-1	TRBV13	CASSLDRNTEAFF	TGTGCCAGCAGCCTCGACAGGAACACTGAAGCTTTCTTT
-	TRBD1	TRBJ2-5	TRBV27	CASKGAGAQETQYF	TGTGCCAGCAAGGGGGCTGGGGCGCAAGAGACCCAGTACTTC
-	-	TRBJ1-2	TRBV11-2	CASSFGGNGYTF	TGTGCCAGCAGCTTTGGGGGTAATGGCTACACCTTC
-	-	TRBJ2-1	TRBV25-1	CASSEQGKKFF	TGTGCCAGCAGTGAACAGGGGAAAAAGTTCTTC
once	-	TRBJ2-7	TRBV6-6	CASSYSAGASYEQYF	TGTGCCAGCAGTTACTCGGCAGGGGCCTCCTACGAGCAGTACTTC
-	TRBD1	TRBJ1-6	TRBV27	CASSPGTGTGPLHF	TGTGCCAGCAGTCCCGGGACAGGGACAGGACCCCTCCACTTT
-	-	TRBJ1-3	TRBV11-2	CASSLEIRYSGNTIYF	TGTGCCAGCAGCTTAGAGATTCGGTACTCTGGAAACACCATATATTTT
-	-	TRBJ1-5	TRBV27	CASSPRGGNQPQHF	TGTGCCAGCAGCCCAAGGGGCGGGAATCAGCCCCAGCATTTT
-	-	TRBJ2-1	TRBV5-1	CASSAGPSYNEQFF	TGCGCCAGCAGTGCGGGCCCTTCCTACAATGAGCAGTTCTTC
-	-	TRBJ2-5	TRBV11-1	CASSLVGTKETQYF	TGTGCCAGCAGCTTAGTAGGAACGAAAGAGACCCAGTACTTC
-	-	TRBJ1-1	TRBV5-1	CASSLELHTEAFF	TGCGCCAGCAGCTTGGAGTTACACACTGAAGCTTTCTTT
-	TRBD1	TRBJ1-4	TRBV7-9	CASSWGQGGEKLFF	TGTGCCAGCAGCTGGGGACAGGGTGGGGAAAAACTGTTTTTT
-	TRBD1	TRBJ1-1	TRBV15	CATTTGVKTEAFF	TGTGCCACTACGACAGGGGTAAAAACTGAAGCTTTCTTT
-	-	TRBJ1-3	TRBV21-1	CASSKFREAGSGNTIYF	TGTGCCAGCAGCAAGTTCAGGGAGGCTGGCTCTGGAAACACCATATATTTT
-	-	TRBJ2-1	TRBV5-4	CASSPGVHEQFF	TGTGCCAGCAGCCCCGGGGTTCATGAGCAGTTCTTC
-	TRBD2	TRBJ2-2	TRBV9	CASSVASGRYAGELFF	TGTGCCAGCAGCGTGGCTAGCGGGAGATATGCCGGGGAGCTGTTTTTT
-	-	TRBJ2-3	TRBV13	CASSTRGHTDTQYF	TGTGCCAGCAGCACCCGGGGCCACACAGATACGCAGTATTTT
-	TRBD1	TRBJ2-2	TRBV4-1	CASSQGTGGWAGELFF	TGCGCCAGCAGCCAAGGGACAGGGGGCTGGGCCGGGGAGCTGTTTTTT
-	TRBD2	TRBJ2-3	TRBV27	CASSSSGMGEDTQYF	TGTGCCAGCAGTTCTAGCGGGATGGGTGAAGATACGCAGTATTTT
few	-	TRBJ2-7	TRBV6-6	CASSYSEETLIYEQYF	TGTGCCAGCAGTTACTCGGAGGAAACCCTCATTTACGAGCAGTACTTC
few	-	TRBJ1-3	TRBV5-6	CASSAEQDFGNTIYF	TGTGCCAGCAGCGCGGAACAGGATTTTGGAAACACCATATATTTT
-	-	TRBJ1-1	TRBV5-1	CASLPYPTHLGRNTEAFF	TGCGCCAGTCTGCCATACCCGACACATTTGGGGAGAAACACTGAAGCTTTCTTT
once	-	TRBJ2-5	TRBV4-3	CASSLLLGQQETQYF	TGCGCCAGCAGCCTCCTTTTGGGTCAGCAAGAGACCCAGTACTTC
-	-	TRBJ2-7	TRBV9	CASSVDWTTIYEQYF	TGTGCCAGCAGCGTAGATTGGACTACCATCTACGAGCAGTACTTC